This TCR beta chain was observed in a study of blood T cell repertoires in COVID-19 (dated by TCRdb to the early 2020s). Turning to the overall study: Collaborator samples came from the United States, Italy and Spain and covered acute and convalescent phases of COVID-19. The material from the prospective study consisted of cDNA or gDNA derived from T cells, B-cell-depleted T cells, or PBMCs. Deeply sampled blood TCRbeta repertoires from subjects exposed to, actively infected with, or recovered from COVID-19 were included in the dataset. A freely available public database, intended as a resource for researchers studying the immune response to SARS-CoV-2, is where the repertoires were released. Samples were obtained from the ongoing ImmuneRACE study (first 160 participants) and from some 1,200 subjects provided by 6 global collaborators. Nearly every sample came with metadata listing a de-identified subject ID, COVID-19 status, age in years and sex. Where HLA class I and class II types were available, the types were taken from metadata supplied by the sample provider, not from assay-based typing. The research as a whole found: Clinical and demographic metadata were provided uncurated, with the amount varying by source and participant.

The collaborating institutions used their own protocols to collect whole blood in K2EDTA tubes. For TCRbeta analysis, collaborators shipped samples in one of three forms: frozen whole blood, isolated PBMCs, or DNA extracted from either of those sample types. TCRbeta CDR3 regions were amplified from genomic DNA using the immunoSEQ Assay, a bias-controlled multiplex PCR. The authors' analysis ran thus. The number of nucleated cells in each sample was estimated from the amplification of reference gene primers within the assay. Sequence reads were collapsed and filtered to measure the absolute abundance of every unique TCRbeta CDR3 rearrangement. For each sample, productive Simpson clonality was calculated by taking the square root of Simpson's diversity index across productive rearrangements. The table comes from immuneACCESS by way of TCRdb, which keeps in-frame sequences with V and J called. Part of the clones is missing from these tables; in studies checked, under half for an unresolved V gene and the rest for unknown reasons. V and J calls and clone size are given by that table; D and trimming were obtained from the DNA. The sample yields approximately 150,000 clones; 75% to 90% were counted once. Roughly 4.8% of the sample is in the top ten clones.

As regards this clone: The specificity of this receptor is unknown. There are no base qualities to consult, and no much larger clone falls within one base.

Sequencing used peripheral blood. This receptor was taken from a human donor in a cohort sampled during active COVID-19.

CDR3 region: CASSLTGGRKTQYF. The bases read TGTGCCAGCAGCCTGACGGGCGGGAGGAAGACCCAGTACTTC. This receptor chain uses TRBV7-9 and TRBJ2-5, with TRBD2 matching 8 junction bases. According to the germline V gene (reference sequence), CDR1 reads SEHNR and CDR2 reads FQNEAQ. CDR3 length: 14 amino acids, cysteine to phenylalanine. Only the CDR3 DNA stays, 42 bases, in frame from base 1. Germline trimming amounts to 5 bases on V and 6 bases on J, with 8 as the count of junction bases outside the gene matches.